This entry lists 13 T cell receptor beta chains sequenced from one sample in a study of radiation and T cells in renal cell carcinoma. Clones were read by immunoSEQ multiplex PCR, and TCRdb kept only the in-frame ones, dropping some. Counted here are 100,000 to 150,000 clones, 85% to 90% occurring once; the ten biggest clones make up 5.5% to 6.5%. Stated time point: blood 2 weeks post-SBRT. The treatment is: 15 Gy SBRT to primary tumor, nephrectomy 4 weeks later. The sequenced sample was blood, obtained from a patient whose treatment included radiotherapy and nephrectomy. The source is a woman between 65 and 79 years old with renal cell carcinoma.

The chain recombines TRBV29-1 with TRBJ2-3; D might be TRBD1 (6 bases). Trimming took 5 bases from V and 1 from J, leaving 13 bases between them. The CDR3 covers 14 residues. Germline values: CDR1 SQVTM, CDR2 ANQGSEA. The CDR3 sequence is CSVMSTGGTDTQYF. The CDR3 coding sequence is TGCAGCGTTATGTCGACAGGTGGCACAGATACGCAGTATTTT.

This sequence joins TRBV9 and TRBJ2-2; the D gene is possibly TRBD2 (7 bases). V lost 4 bases and J lost 4, with 17 bases in between. Germline V lookup: CDR1 SGDLS, CDR2 YYNGEE. This CDR3 has 16 residues. CDR3 protein: CASSPRGAGATGELFF. The CDR3, as DNA: TGTGCCAGCAGCCCCCGAGGGGCGGGGGCCACCGGGGAGCTGTTTTTT. Full variable domain (missing parts from reference TRBV9 and TRBJ2-2): DSGVTQTPKHLITATGQRVTLRCSPRSGDLSVYWYQQSLDQGLQFLIQYYNGEERAKGNILERFSAQQFPDLHSELNLSSLELGDSALYFCASSPRGAGATGELFFGEGSRLTVL.

The chain links TRBV19 to TRBJ2-5, with D possibly being TRBD2 (5 bases). This CDR3 has 12 residues. The V end was cut by 9 bases, the J end by 5 bases, with 13 bases between. Germline values: CDR1 LNHDA, CDR2 SQIVND (reference sequence). The CDR3 loop reads CASGWRGETQYF. Here the CDR3 DNA reads TGTGCCAGCGGATGGCGAGGGGAGACCCAGTACTTC.

The chain joins TRBV6-5 to TRBJ1-6; 7 bases map to TRBD1. In germline, CDR1 is MNHEY, CDR2 SVGAGI. The CDR3 runs 15 residues. Trimming took 6 bases from V and 2 from J; bases not matched to a gene: 4. DNA for the CDR3: TGTGCCAGCAGCCGACAGGGTCCCTATAATTCACCCCTCCACTTT. Protein: CASSRQGPYNSPLHF.

The chain has TRBV10-3 and TRBJ1-2; 10 positions agree with TRBD1. The CDR3 length is 14 residues. Trimming at V came to 4 bases and at J to 6 bases, leaving 5 bases not matched to a gene. Per germline, CDR1 ENHRY and CDR2 SYGVKD. CDR3 protein: CAISGTGGMDGYTF. DNA of the CDR3: TGTGCCATCAGTGGGACAGGGGGTATGGATGGCTACACCTTC.

This sequence joins TRBV30 and TRBJ1-2; D gene ambiguous. V lost 1 base, J lost 9 bases, and 6 bases lay in between. The CDR3 is 10 amino acids. Germline V gene sequence: CDR1 GTSNPN, CDR2 SVGIG (reference sequence). The CDR3 coding sequence is TGTGCCTGGAGTGCAAAGCGCTACACCTTC. This sequence encodes CAWSAKRYTF.

V is TRBV7-2 and J is TRBJ1-2; D perhaps matches TRBD1 (5 bases). V was cut by 4 bases and J by 8 bases, with 20 bases left in between. CDR3 length: 15 residues. From germline, CDR1 is SGHTA and CDR2 FQGNSA. The CDR3 sequence: CASSSSPTFGDGYTF. The CDR3 DNA is TGTGCCAGCAGCTCCAGTCCCACATTCGGGGACGGCTACACCTTC. The full variable domain, its missing parts supplied by reference TRBV7-2 and TRBJ1-2, is GAGVSQSPSNKVTEKGKDVELRCDPISGHTALYWYRQSLGQGLEFLIYFQGNSAPDKSGLPSDRFSAERTGGSVSTLTIQRTQQEDSAVYLCASSSSPTFGDGYTFGSGTRLTVV.

J is TRBJ2-1 and V is TRBV7-2; 10 positions match TRBD2. Germline CDR1 and CDR2: SGHTA and FQGNSA. The CDR3 is made up of 15 amino acids. V was pared by 5 bases and J by 4 bases, with 5 bases of the junction left unmatched. The CDR3 DNA sequence: TGTGCCAGCAGCCCCACTAGCGGGGCATACAATGAGCAGTTCTTC. It is translated as CASSPTSGAYNEQFF.

The genes are TRBV7-2 and TRBJ1-1; no firm D call. Trimming left V 2 bases short and J 3 bases short, with 7 bases between. The germline gives CDR1 SGHTA, CDR2 FQGNSA. The CDR3 runs 13 residues. CDR3 in amino acids: CASSLWWDTEAFF. CDR3 in DNA: TGTGCCAGCAGCTTATGGTGGGACACTGAAGCTTTCTTT.

This chain uses TRBV7-2 with TRBJ2-7, with TRBD1 identical over 7 bases. The CDR3 loop spans 14 amino acids. J gave up 0 bases and V 5 bases, and 4 bases lay outside the gene matches. Germline V gives CDR1 SGHTA, CDR2 FQGNSA. The CDR3 reads CASSLGQPSYEQYF. The CDR3 coding sequence is TGTGCCAGCAGCCTGGGACAGCCCTCCTACGAGCAGTACTTC. The full variable domain, completed using reference TRBV7-2 and TRBJ2-7, is GAGVSQSPSNKVTEKGKDVELRCDPISGHTALYWYRQSLGQGLEFLIYFQGNSAPDKSGLPSDRFSAERTGGSVSTLTIQRTQQEDSAVYLCASSLGQPSYEQYFGPGTRLTVT.

The chain couples TRBV7-9 to TRBJ2-1; D is undetermined. The CDR3 consists of 12 residues. Trimming removed 0 bases at V and 10 bases at J, with 7 bases between. CDR1 and CDR2 (germline): SEHNR, FQNEAQ (reference sequence). The CDR3 DNA follows: TGTGCCAGCAGCTTAGCCCTAGGAGAGCAGTTCTTC. The encoded protein is CASSLALGEQFF.

This chain links TRBV7-9 with TRBJ2-1; TRBD2 matches 11 bases. Germline V CDR1 and CDR2: SEHNR, FQNEAQ (reference sequence). This CDR3 contains 17 residues. V trimming: 5 bases; J trimming: 7 bases; junction bases outside the gene matches: 13. CDR3 nucleotides: TGTGCCAGCAGCCCGCTCGGACTAGCGGGTGGGGGGAATGAGCAGTTCTTC. It specifies CASSPLGLAGGGNEQFF.

The genes are TRBV5-1 and TRBJ2-1; 10 bases match TRBD2. Germline V CDR1 and CDR2: SGHRS, YFSETQ. V dropped 4 bases and J dropped 1; count of bases not matched to a gene: 2. CDR3 size: 15 residues. In DNA form, the CDR3 reads TGCGCCAGCAGCAATAGCGGGGGGTCCTACAATGAGCAGTTCTTC. It is translated as CASSNSGGSYNEQFF.